Below are 16 T cell receptor beta chains sequenced from a single sample in a study of T cell repertoires in cytomegalovirus infection. Their specific antigens are unknown. TCRdb passed the reads through MiXCR, listing each CDR3 protein once. The table shows approximately 600,000 distinct CDR3 sequences, with about 40% occurring only once. The sample here was cultured PBMCs, taken from culture after CMV antigen stimulation. These receptors came from a human donor in good health (CMV status not recorded). Some clones in this sample may be carry-over from other donors' samples.

This clonotype came up a few times. CDR3 in DNA: TGTGCCAGCACATGGGACGCTACCCCGCAGCCCCAGCATTTT. Translating it yields CASTWDATPQPQHF. The V and J genes are TRBV6-1 and TRBJ1-5, with a possible D match to TRBD1 (5 bases). Looked up from germline, CDR1 is MNHNS and CDR2 is SASEGT. The CDR3 runs to 14 residues. V gave up 7 bases and J gave up 7 bases, with 17 bases separating them.

V and J are TRBV6-8 and TRBJ2-1; weak D call: TRBD2 (5 bases). CDR1 is MNHGY, CDR2 SAAAGT, per germline. V was trimmed by 2 bases and J by 6 bases, leaving 8 bases between them. The CDR3 contains 13 residues. CDR3 protein: CASSYGLTNEQFF. The CDR3 DNA is TGTGCCAGCAGTTACGGACTTACCAATGAGCAGTTCTTC.

This clonotype was seen repeatedly, ten times or more. The rearrangement uses TRBV7-2 and TRBJ2-7, with D perhaps TRBD2 (5 bases). The germline gives CDR1 SGHTA, CDR2 FQGNSA. There are 15 residues in the CDR3. V shed 5 bases and J shed 2 bases, with 16 bases lying between them. This chain's CDR3 is CASSKEVPGPYEQYF. The CDR3 nucleotides read TGTGCCAGCAGCAAGGAGGTCCCGGGCCCCTACGAGCAGTACTTC. Supplemented by reference TRBV7-2 and TRBJ2-7, the full variable domain reads GAGVSQSPSNKVTEKGKDVELRCDPISGHTALYWYRQSLGQGLEFLIYFQGNSAPDKSGLPSDRFSAERTGGSVSTLTIQRTQQEDSAVYLCASSKEVPGPYEQYFGPGTRLTVT.

The chain links TRBV2 to TRBJ1-5, with TRBD1 identical over 12 bases. The CDR3 covers 15 residues. V lost 4 bases and J lost 6; bases outside the gene matches: 4. CDR1 is SNHLY and CDR2 is FYNNEI in the germline V gene. The CDR3 region is CASSGGQGAIQPQHF. In DNA form, the CDR3 reads TGTGCCAGCAGTGGGGGACAGGGGGCTATTCAGCCCCAGCATTTT.

This clonotype was seen a handful of times. The V call is TRBV11-2, the J call TRBJ2-7, with 12 bases fitting TRBD2. Trimming took 1 base from V and 4 from J; bases not matched to a gene: 8. Germline V gene sequence: CDR1 SGHAT, CDR2 FQNNGV. This CDR3 has 17 amino acids. The CDR3 region has the DNA TGTGCCAGCAGCTTAGGACTAGCGGGAGAGCACCCTTACGAGCAGTACTTC. This sequence encodes CASSLGLAGEHPYEQYF.

The chain carries TRBV20-1 and TRBJ1-4, with D possibly TRBD1 on 5 matching bases. The CDR3 has 15 amino acids. Between the trimmed V and J ends, which lost 5 bases and 8 bases, there was a span of 21 bases. Per the germline V gene, CDR1 is DFQATT and CDR2 is SNEGSKA (reference sequence). The CDR3 sequence is CSASLSGVWDEKLFF. The CDR3 DNA is TGCAGTGCTTCACTTTCCGGGGTCTGGGACGAAAAACTGTTTTTT.

The chain has TRBV5-6 and TRBJ2-1, with no clear D. The CDR3 runs to 14 residues. Trimming removed 3 bases at V and 7 bases at J, with 14 bases between. Looked up from germline, CDR1 is SGHDT and CDR2 is YYEEEE. CDR3 amino acids: CASSSPSVGNEQFF. CDR3 in DNA: TGTGCCAGCAGCTCCCCCTCGGTTGGGAATGAGCAGTTCTTC.

Here the CDR3 reads CASRVGDTEAFF. The DNA for the CDR3 is TGTGCCAGCCGAGTAGGGGACACTGAAGCTTTCTTT. This chain links TRBV4-2 with TRBJ1-1, with D maybe TRBD1 (5 bases). CDR3 size: 12 residues. Trimming cost V 8 bases and J 3 bases, with 10 bases left between them. Germline-derived CDR1 and CDR2 are LGHNA and YNFKEQ.

In this sample, this clonotype turned up once. The chain joins TRBV30 to TRBJ2-1; TRBD2 is a possible D gene (6 bases). The CDR3 runs 14 residues. The germline V gene has CDR1 GTSNPN and CDR2 SVGIG (reference sequence). Trimming took 3 bases from V and 10 from J, leaving 19 bases between them. CDR3 sequence: CAWRSTSSSLEQFF. The CDR3 coding sequence is TGTGCCTGGAGATCGACTAGTAGTTCATTGGAGCAGTTCTTC.

The rearrangement uses TRBV7-9 and TRBJ2-1; perhaps TRBD2 as D (6 bases). The germline gives CDR1 SEHNR, CDR2 FQNEAQ (reference sequence). This CDR3 has 15 residues. Trimming shortened V by 2 bases and J by 6 bases, and 14 bases separated the two germline ends. For the CDR3, the DNA is TGTGCCAGCAGCTTACTGGGACTGGGTGTCAATGAGCAGTTCTTC. Translated, it gives CASSLLGLGVNEQFF.

V usage is TRBV5-1 and J usage is TRBJ2-1, with TRBD2 identical over 8 bases. Germline V gives CDR1 SGHRS, CDR2 YFSETQ. The CDR3 contains 14 residues. V lost 4 bases, J lost 8 bases, and 8 bases stayed unmatched. The CDR3 is CASSPGTSIDEQFF. The CDR3 coding sequence is TGCGCCAGCAGCCCCGGGACTAGTATCGATGAGCAGTTCTTC.

This clonotype was found a few times. The chain is built from TRBV6-2 or TRBV6-3 and TRBJ2-2; TRBD2 matches 10 bases. The CDR3 is 18 residues long. V trimming: 7 bases; J trimming: 4 bases; junction bases outside the gene matches: 15. Germline CDR1 is MNHEY and CDR2 is SVGEGT. The CDR3 region is CASNPAGLARKVTGELFF. The CDR3 nucleotides are TGTGCCAGCAACCCAGCGGGACTAGCGAGGAAGGTCACCGGGGAGCTGTTTTTT.

The chain couples TRBV7-8 to TRBJ1-5; TRBD1 is a possible D gene (5 bases). The V gene's germline CDR1 is SGHVS and CDR2 FQNEAQ. V was cut by 4 bases and J by 4 bases, with 17 bases left in between. This CDR3 contains 16 residues. CDR3 sequence reads: CASSSRGPGSNQPQHF. Written as DNA, the CDR3 is TGTGCCAGCAGCTCCCGGGGACCCGGGTCGAATCAGCCCCAGCATTTT.

This clonotype was counted between two and nine times. The chain employs TRBV7-9 and TRBJ2-7; D gene unclear. With 0 bases removed from V and 0 bases from J, the gap between germline ends came to 9 bases. This CDR3 is built from 15 residues. The germline V gene has CDR1 SEHNR and CDR2 FQNEAQ (reference sequence). CDR3 in DNA: TGTGCCAGCAGCTTAGCTGTGGCGGCCTCCTACGAGCAGTACTTC. Amino acid sequence: CASSLAVAASYEQYF.

The rearrangement links TRBV5-1 to TRBJ2-5, with D hard to call. The CDR3 spans 15 residues. The germline CDR1 and CDR2 sequences are SGHRS and YFSETQ. V dropped 1 base and J dropped 2 bases, with 12 bases sitting between them. CDR3 in amino acids: CASSLTPTRQETQYF. Here the CDR3 DNA reads TGCGCCAGCAGCTTGACCCCGACAAGACAAGAGACCCAGTACTTC.

The chain links TRBV20-1 to TRBJ2-7; 11 bases are shared with TRBD2. The CDR3 covers 15 residues. V was pared by 5 bases and J by 1 base, with 7 bases of the junction left unmatched. Per the germline V gene, CDR1 is DFQATT and CDR2 is SNEGSKA (reference sequence). The CDR3 region is CSAYTGTSGSYEQYF. The CDR3 DNA reads as TGCAGTGCTTACACCGGGACTAGCGGATCCTACGAGCAGTACTTC.